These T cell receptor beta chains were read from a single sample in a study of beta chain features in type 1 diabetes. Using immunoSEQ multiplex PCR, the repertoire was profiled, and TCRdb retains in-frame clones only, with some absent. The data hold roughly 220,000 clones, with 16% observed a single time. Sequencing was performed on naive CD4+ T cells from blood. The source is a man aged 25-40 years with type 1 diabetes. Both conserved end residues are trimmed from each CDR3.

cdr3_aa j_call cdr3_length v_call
ASSELEGYEQY TRBJ2-7 11 TRBV2
AWSAYRGDSYNEQF TRBJ2-1 14 TRBV30
ASSQGDLGTGELF TRBJ2-2 13 TRBV7-9
SVTLTPGDTQY TRBJ2-3 11 TRBV29-1
ASSVGQGISETKNIQY TRBJ2-4 16 TRBV9
SVSNSVGTQY TRBJ2-5 10 TRBV29-1
SVRVGMIVF TRBJ1-1 9 TRBV29-1
ASSFSGVQETQY TRBJ2-5 12 TRBV7-9
ASSLVGQGPGELF TRBJ2-2 13 TRBV4-1
AGEGYNEQF TRBJ2-1 9 TRBV30
ASSLEGDGKQY TRBJ2-7 11 TRBV7-9
ASSVTLGTQY TRBJ2-3 10 TRBV7-3
SARGQLNTEAF TRBJ1-1 11 TRBV29-1
ASSPRDGDGYT TRBJ1-2 11 TRBV18
ASSKLDNEQF TRBJ2-1 10 TRBV2
AWSAPGTAGNTIY TRBJ1-3 13 TRBV30
SVFPGRGGSYTGELF TRBJ2-2 15 TRBV29-1
SVGTSRNEQY TRBJ2-7 10 TRBV29-1
SVYRGRIETQY TRBJ2-5 11 TRBV29-1
ASSQVGRTSGYNEQF TRBJ2-1 15 TRBV4-3
ASSVARNYEQY TRBJ2-7 11 TRBV2
ASSLRVQETQY TRBJ2-5 11 TRBV7-2
SVGPSSYEQY TRBJ2-7 10 TRBV29-1
AIEGPSTDTQY TRBJ2-3 11 TRBV10-3
SAGQGAYEQY TRBJ2-7 10 TRBV29-1
ASSLGQGNTEAF TRBJ1-1 12 TRBV18
ASSLGNQPQH TRBJ1-5 10 TRBV5-4
ASRESNQPQH TRBJ1-5 10 TRBV10-3
ASSPSGTYGYT TRBJ1-2 11 TRBV18